This T cell receptor beta chain was captured by sequencing in a study of blood T cell repertoires in COVID-19. About the research overall: The study drew acute and convalescent COVID-19 samples from the United States, Italy and Spain. In each case, the material was cDNA or gDNA derived from T cells, B-cell-depleted T cells, or PBMCs.

The authors' processing: How many nucleated cells were present was estimated from reference gene primer amplification. TCRdb keeps only in-frame clones here, not all; method: immunoSEQ multiplex PCR. Clone size and the V and J calls come from that table; the DNA yielded D and trimming. The table records around 320,000 clones, more than 70% of them present only once. There are 12 residues in the CDR3. Deletions cut 0 bases from V and 4 bases from J, with 3 bases between. Germline CDR1 is MNHEY and CDR2 is SVGEGT. The specimen sequenced was peripheral blood. The J gene is TRBJ1-2, the V gene TRBV6-2 or TRBV6-3; D is unclear. The sequence was collected from a woman younger than 45 who had recovered from COVID-19. The CDR3 reads CASSYSAYGYTF. CDR3 nucleotide sequence: TGTGCCAGCAGTTACTCAGCCTATGGCTACACCTTC.